This is a list of T cell receptor beta chains from one sample in a study of vaccination and CD4 T cells after COVID-19. TCRdb re-called the PCR reads through MiXCR, storing one row per CDR3 protein. The top ten clones hold 12% of a sample with over 10,000 distinct CDR3 sequences, less than 70% of them seen once. These receptors have no known antigen. Sequenced: CD4+ T cells from blood, cultured in vitro. All receptors derive from a human donor who had recovered from COVID-19. Each CDR3 is given with its conserved first and last residue. A D gene is named only where the DNA matches it firmly. Size is stated for part of the rows, as once, few or many counts, or as a class when the clone is expanded.

size	length	V	D	J	DNA	CDR3
few	13	TRBV2	-	TRBJ1-5	TGTGCCAGCAGTGGTTACCAAAATCAGCCCCAGCATTTT	CASSGYQNQPQHF
-	14	TRBV20-1	-	TRBJ1-4	TGCAGTGCTCCTCATGGAGGGGGAGGGGGAAAACTGTTTTTT	CSAPHGGGGGKLFF
-	13	TRBV2	-	TRBJ2-7	TGTGCCAGCAGTGAGGGTACCATCTACGAGCAGTACTTC	CASSEGTIYEQYF
-	15	TRBV19	TRBD1	TRBJ1-2	TGTGCCAGTAGCTTGTTCGGGACAGCTAACTATGGCTACACCTTC	CASSLFGTANYGYTF
-	15	TRBV20-1	TRBD2	TRBJ2-1	TGCAGTGCTAGAGAGACTAGCGGGGGAAACAATGAGCAGTTCTTC	CSARETSGGNNEQFF
-	12	TRBV7-6	-	TRBJ2-7	TGTGCCAGCAGCAAAGGGGGGGACGAGCAGTACTTC	CASSKGGDEQYF
-	16	TRBV10-1	-	TRBJ1-2	TGCGCCAGCCCCGAACGGGGCCCAGCCCACTACTATGGCTACACCTTC	CASPERGPAHYYGYTF
-	12	TRBV10-3	TRBD1	TRBJ2-1	TGTGCCTGCAGGGGGCTCGGGAATGAGCAGTTCTTC	CACRGLGNEQFF
few	14	TRBV6-5	-	TRBJ1-4	TGTGCCAGCAGTTACGGGGGCCCCAATGAAAAACTGTTTTTT	CASSYGGPNEKLFF
-	14	TRBV20-1	TRBD1	TRBJ1-2	TGCAGTGCTACCGGGACAGGCTATCCTCTGGGCTACACCTTC	CSATGTGYPLGYTF
-	13	TRBV28	-	TRBJ2-7	TGTGCCAGCAACCCTTCGGGTCCCTACGAGCAGTACTTC	CASNPSGPYEQYF
few	13	TRBV20-1	-	TRBJ1-2	TGCAGTGCTATGGACGGTTCAAACTATGGCTACACCTTC	CSAMDGSNYGYTF
-	12	TRBV20-1	TRBD1	TRBJ2-5	TGCAGTGCTTATGACAGGGGCGAGACCCAGTACTTC	CSAYDRGETQYF
-	13	TRBV30	-	TRBJ1-5	TGTGCCTGGAGTGTAGATCGGAATCAGCCCCAGCATTTT	CAWSVDRNQPQHF
-	14	TRBV12-3/TRBV12-4	-	TRBJ1-3	TGTGCCAGCAGTTTAGCGCGCGCTGGAAACACCATATATTTT	CASSLARAGNTIYF
-	16	TRBV5-1	-	TRBJ2-2	TGCGCCAGCAGCTTAGGGCGACTAGTACTCACCGGGGAGCTGTTTTTT	CASSLGRLVLTGELFF
-	13	TRBV20-1	-	TRBJ1-3	TGCAGTGCTAGAGCCTCGGAAGGAAACACCATATATTTT	CSARASEGNTIYF
-	16	TRBV6-5	-	TRBJ2-5	TGTGCCAGCAGTTACGGTCGCAGGCAACGCCAAGAGACCCAGTACTTC	CASSYGRRQRQETQYF
-	15	TRBV2	-	TRBJ1-2	TGTGCCAGCAGGGTTGAGGGGGATCTGCTCTATGGCTACACCTTC	CASRVEGDLLYGYTF
-	17	TRBV24-1	TRBD1	TRBJ2-5	TGTGCCACCAGGCGACAGGGGGGGACTTTAGCCCAAGAGACCCAGTACTTC	CATRRQGGTLAQETQYF
few	16	TRBV20-1	TRBD2	TRBJ2-1	TGCAGTGCCGGGACTAGCGGGAGGTCCACCTACAATGAGCAGTTCTTC	CSAGTSGRSTYNEQFF
-	14	TRBV18	-	TRBJ2-2	TGTGCCAGCTCACCACGCAGAAGCACCGGGGAGCTGTTTTTT	CASSPRRSTGELFF
-	15	TRBV20-1	-	TRBJ2-3	TGCAGTGCTAGACGGCGGGATCCTAGCACAGATACGCAGTATTTT	CSARRRDPSTDTQYF
few	15	TRBV2	TRBD2	TRBJ2-5	TGTGCCAGCAGCGGACTAGCGGGAGGGGAAGAGACCCAGTACTTC	CASSGLAGGEETQYF
few	13	TRBV5-4	TRBD1	TRBJ1-2	TGTGCCAGCAGCTTTCGCAGGGGGCATGGCTACACCTTC	CASSFRRGHGYTF
-	16	TRBV9	TRBD2	TRBJ2-3	TGTGCCAGCAGCGTAGCAGCGGGAGGCCACCTGGATACGCAGTATTTT	CASSVAAGGHLDTQYF
-	14	TRBV19	-	TRBJ1-1	TGTGCCAGTAATCAGGGGTTGGCGAACACTGAAGCTTTCTTT	CASNQGLANTEAFF
-	16	TRBV6-2/TRBV6-3	-	TRBJ1-2	TGTGCCAGCAGAACACCGGGGTCCGGGACTCTATATGGCTACACCTTC	CASRTPGSGTLYGYTF
-	17	TRBV5-1	TRBD2	TRBJ2-5	TGCGCCAGCAGCTTGGCCGGGACTAGCGGGAACCAAGAGACCCAGTACTTC	CASSLAGTSGNQETQYF
-	18	TRBV28	TRBD1	TRBJ2-2	TGTGCCAGCACCTTACCCCAGGGGGCGGGTGATAGCGCCGGGGAGCTGTTTTTT	CASTLPQGAGDSAGELFF
few	14	TRBV20-1	TRBD1	TRBJ1-2	TGCAGTGCGACTAGGACAGGGATTAACTATGGCTACACCTTC	CSATRTGINYGYTF
-	13	TRBV19	TRBD1	TRBJ1-5	TGTGCCAGTGGGACAGGGCTCTTTCAGCCCCAGCATTTT	CASGTGLFQPQHF
-	17	TRBV21-1	-	TRBJ2-7	TGTGCCAGCAGCAAAGGAAGGGACAGAATAAAAAACTACGAGCAGTACTTC	CASSKGRDRIKNYEQYF
few	13	TRBV6-1	-	TRBJ1-3	TGTGCCAGCAGTGACGGACCAGGAAGGACCATATATTTT	CASSDGPGRTIYF
-	15	TRBV7-8	-	TRBJ2-1	TGTGCCAGCAGCTTAGGGACTAGCAGACAGGGTGAGCAGTTCTTC	CASSLGTSRQGEQFF
-	16	TRBV19	TRBD1	TRBJ1-6	TGTGCCGGTAGGGGACAGCAGCTTACCAATAATTCACCCCTCCACTTT	CAGRGQQLTNNSPLHF
-	16	TRBV5-1	-	TRBJ2-6	TGCGCCAGCAGCGAGAATGGGGACTCTGGGGCCAACGTCCTGACTTTC	CASSENGDSGANVLTF